The T cell receptor (beta chain) under discussion was sequenced for a study of graft-versus-host responses after intestinal transplantation. Study outcomes and limitations: Recipient-marrow GvH clones were detected, some having first appeared in ileum or blood. Some patients had graft-donor T cell macrochimerism, and their allografts showed high graft-versus-host to host-versus-graft clonal ratios.

Sequencing was performed with immunoSEQ multiplex PCR; in TCRdb, only in-frame clones are kept and a portion is missing. This sample yields about 94,000 clones, of which about 91% are seen a single time; around 0.53% belongs to the top ten. Comment on this clone: Its cognate antigen is unknown.

V was pared by 2 bases and J by 0 bases, with 10 bases between. The CDR3 runs 15 residues. Per germline, CDR1 MNHEY and CDR2 SVGAGI. The genes are TRBV6-5 and TRBJ1-2, with D hard to call. Sequenced here: unstimulated CD8+ T cells sorted from spleen or lymph node cells, sampled before intestinal transplant. The TCR comes from a human donor who received an intestinal transplant. The CDR3 reads CASSYQRVSNYGYTF. The CDR3 coding sequence is TGTGCCAGCAGTTACCAGCGGGTGTCTAACTATGGCTACACCTTC.